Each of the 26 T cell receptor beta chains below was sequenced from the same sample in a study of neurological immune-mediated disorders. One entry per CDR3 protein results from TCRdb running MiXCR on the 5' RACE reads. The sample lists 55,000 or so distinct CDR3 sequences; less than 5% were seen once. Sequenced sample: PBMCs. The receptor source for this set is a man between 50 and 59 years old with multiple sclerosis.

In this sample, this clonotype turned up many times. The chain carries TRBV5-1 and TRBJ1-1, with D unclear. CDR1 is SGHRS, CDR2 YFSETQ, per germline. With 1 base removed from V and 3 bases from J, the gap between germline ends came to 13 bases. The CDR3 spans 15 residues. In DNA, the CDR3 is TGCGCCAGCAGCTTGTACGGGCAACGGGACACTGAAGCTTTCTTT. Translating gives CASSLYGQRDTEAFF.

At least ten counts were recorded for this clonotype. CDR3 in DNA: TGCGCCAGCAGACTTAGCGGGCCCCAAGAGACCCAGTACTTC. It encodes CASRLSGPQETQYF. The rearrangement joins TRBV10-2 to TRBJ2-5; 7 positions agree with TRBD2. From germline, CDR1 is WSHSY and CDR2 SAAADI. CDR3 length equals 14 residues. Trimming removed 6 bases from V and 1 base from J; junction bases left unmatched: 5.

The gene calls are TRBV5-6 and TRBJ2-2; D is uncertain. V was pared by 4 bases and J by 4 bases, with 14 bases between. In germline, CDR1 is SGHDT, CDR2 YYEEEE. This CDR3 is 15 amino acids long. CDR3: CASSPFPETTGELFF. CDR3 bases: TGTGCCAGCAGCCCTTTTCCCGAAACCACCGGGGAGCTGTTTTTT.

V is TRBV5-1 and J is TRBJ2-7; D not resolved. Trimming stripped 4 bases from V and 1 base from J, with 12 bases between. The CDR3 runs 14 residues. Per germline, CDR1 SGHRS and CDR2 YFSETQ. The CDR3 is CASSPVLGSYEQYF. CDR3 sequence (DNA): TGCGCCAGCAGCCCGGTCCTTGGGTCCTACGAGCAGTACTTC.

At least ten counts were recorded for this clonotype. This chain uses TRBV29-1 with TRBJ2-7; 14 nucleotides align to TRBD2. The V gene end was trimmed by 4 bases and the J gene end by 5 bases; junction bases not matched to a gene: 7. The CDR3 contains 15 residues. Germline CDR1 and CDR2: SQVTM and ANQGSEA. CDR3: CSVGGLAGVDHEQYF. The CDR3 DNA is TGCAGCGTTGGGGGACTAGCGGGAGTAGACCACGAGCAGTACTTC.

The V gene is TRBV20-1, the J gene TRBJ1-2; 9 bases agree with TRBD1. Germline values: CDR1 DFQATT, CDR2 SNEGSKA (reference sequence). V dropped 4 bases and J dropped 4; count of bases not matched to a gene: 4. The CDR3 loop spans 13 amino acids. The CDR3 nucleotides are TGCAGTGCTATAACGGGACAGGGCTATGGCTACACCTTC. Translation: CSAITGQGYGYTF.

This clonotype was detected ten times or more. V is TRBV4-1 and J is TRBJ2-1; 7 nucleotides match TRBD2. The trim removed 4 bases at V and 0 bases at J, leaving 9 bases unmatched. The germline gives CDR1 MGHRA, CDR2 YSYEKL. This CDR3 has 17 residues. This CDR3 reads CASSPAALAASYNEQFF. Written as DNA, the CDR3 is TGCGCCAGCAGCCCCGCAGCCCTAGCGGCCTCCTACAATGAGCAGTTCTTC.

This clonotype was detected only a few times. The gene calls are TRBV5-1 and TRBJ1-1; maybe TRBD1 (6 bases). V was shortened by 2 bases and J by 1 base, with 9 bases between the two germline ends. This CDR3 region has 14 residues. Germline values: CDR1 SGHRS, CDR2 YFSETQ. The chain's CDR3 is CASSFPGANTEAFF. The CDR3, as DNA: TGCGCCAGCAGCTTTCCAGGGGCGAACACTGAAGCTTTCTTT. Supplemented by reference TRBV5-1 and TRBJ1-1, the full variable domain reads KAGVTQTPRYLIKTRGQQVTLSCSPISGHRSVSWYQQTPGQGLQFLFEYFSETQRNKGNFPGRFSGRQFSNSRSEMNVSTLELGDSALYLCASSFPGANTEAFFGQGTRLTVV.

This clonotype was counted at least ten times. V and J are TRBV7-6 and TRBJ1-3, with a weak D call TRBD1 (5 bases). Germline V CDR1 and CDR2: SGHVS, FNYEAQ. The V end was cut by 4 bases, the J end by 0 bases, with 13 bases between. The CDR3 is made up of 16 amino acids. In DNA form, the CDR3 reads TGTGCCAGCAGCTCCTCGGGACGGAGCTCTGGAAACACCATATATTTT. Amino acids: CASSSSGRSSGNTIYF. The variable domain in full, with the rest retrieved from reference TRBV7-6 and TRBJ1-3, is GAGVSQSPRYKVTKRGQDVALRCDPISGHVSLYWYRQALGQGPEFLTYFNYEAQQDKSGLPNDRFSAERPEGSISTLTIQRTEQRDSAMYRCASSSSGRSSGNTIYFGEGSWLTVV.

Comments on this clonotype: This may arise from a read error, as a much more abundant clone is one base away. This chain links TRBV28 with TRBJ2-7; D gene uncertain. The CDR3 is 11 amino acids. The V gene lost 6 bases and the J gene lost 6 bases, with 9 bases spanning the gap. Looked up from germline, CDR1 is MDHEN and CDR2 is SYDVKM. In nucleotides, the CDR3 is TGTGCCAGCAGGAGCTCCGTCGAGCAGTACTTC. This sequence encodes CASRSSVEQYF.

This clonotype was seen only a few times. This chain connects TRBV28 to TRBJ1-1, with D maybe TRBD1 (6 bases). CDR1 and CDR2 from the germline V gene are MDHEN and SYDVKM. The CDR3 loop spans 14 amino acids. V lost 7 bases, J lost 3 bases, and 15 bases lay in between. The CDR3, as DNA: TGTGCCAGCAAAAGAGGGGGGAGCGACACTGAAGCTTTCTTT. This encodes CASKRGGSDTEAFF.

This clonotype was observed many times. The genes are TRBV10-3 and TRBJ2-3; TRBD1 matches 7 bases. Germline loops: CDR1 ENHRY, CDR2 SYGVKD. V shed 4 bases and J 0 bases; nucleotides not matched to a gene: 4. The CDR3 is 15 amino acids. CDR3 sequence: CAISATTGSTDTQYF. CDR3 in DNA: TGTGCCATCAGTGCCACGACAGGGAGCACAGATACGCAGTATTTT.

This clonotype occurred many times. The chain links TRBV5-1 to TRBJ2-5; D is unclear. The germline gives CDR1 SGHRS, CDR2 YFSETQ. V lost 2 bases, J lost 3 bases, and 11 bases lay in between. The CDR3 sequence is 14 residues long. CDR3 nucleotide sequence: TGCGCCAGCAGCTTCGGTAGGGCGGAAGAGACCCAGTACTTC. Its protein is CASSFGRAEETQYF.

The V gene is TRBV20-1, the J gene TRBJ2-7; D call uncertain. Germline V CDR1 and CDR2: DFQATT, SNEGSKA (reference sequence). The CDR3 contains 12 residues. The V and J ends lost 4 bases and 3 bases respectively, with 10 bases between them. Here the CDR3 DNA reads TGCAGTGCTACGGCCCCCCTCTACGAGCAGTACTTC. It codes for CSATAPLYEQYF.

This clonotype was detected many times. CDR3 nucleotides: TGTGCCAGCAGCCCCTTTGGGCTGGGGGATCAGCCCCAGCATTTT. Translated, it gives CASSPFGLGDQPQHF. V gene TRBV12-3 or TRBV12-4 combines with J gene TRBJ1-5, with D maybe TRBD1 (5 bases). The CDR3 runs 15 residues. The V end lost 6 bases, the J end lost 5 bases, and 17 bases lay between the germline ends.

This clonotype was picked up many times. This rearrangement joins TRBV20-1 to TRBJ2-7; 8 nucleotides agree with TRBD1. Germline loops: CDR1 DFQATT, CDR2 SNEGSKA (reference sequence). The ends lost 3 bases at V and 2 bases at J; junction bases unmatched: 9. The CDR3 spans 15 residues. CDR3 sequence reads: CSARRVEDRAYEQYF. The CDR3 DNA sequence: TGCAGTGCTAGGAGAGTGGAGGACAGGGCCTACGAGCAGTACTTC.

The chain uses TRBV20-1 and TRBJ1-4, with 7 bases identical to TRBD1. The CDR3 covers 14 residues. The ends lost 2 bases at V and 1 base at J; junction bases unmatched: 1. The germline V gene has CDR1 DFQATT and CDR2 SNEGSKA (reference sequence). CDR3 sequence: CSARHRGTNEKLFF. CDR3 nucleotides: TGCAGTGCTAGACACAGGGGAACTAATGAAAAACTGTTTTTT.

The CDR3 DNA reads TGTGCCAGCAGCAAAGGAACTACCGGGGAGCTGTTTTTT. This codes for CASSKGTTGELFF. The chain couples TRBV21-1 to TRBJ2-2. TRBV21-1 is shown as a pseudogene. This CDR3 is built from 13 residues.

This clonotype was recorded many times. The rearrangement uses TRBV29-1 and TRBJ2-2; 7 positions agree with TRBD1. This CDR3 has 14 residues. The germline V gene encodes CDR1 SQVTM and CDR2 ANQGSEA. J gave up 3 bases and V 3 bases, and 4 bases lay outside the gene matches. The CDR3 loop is CSVDLQGYTGELFF. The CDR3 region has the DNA TGCAGCGTTGACTTACAGGGGTACACCGGGGAGCTGTTTTTT.

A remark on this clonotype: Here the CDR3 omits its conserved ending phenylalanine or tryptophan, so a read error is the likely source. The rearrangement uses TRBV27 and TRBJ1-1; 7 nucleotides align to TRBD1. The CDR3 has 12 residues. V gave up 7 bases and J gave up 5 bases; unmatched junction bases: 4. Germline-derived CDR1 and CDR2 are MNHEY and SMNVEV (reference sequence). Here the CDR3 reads CASKQGSTEAFN. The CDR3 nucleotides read TGTGCCAGCAAACAGGGGAGTACTGAAGCTTTCAAT.

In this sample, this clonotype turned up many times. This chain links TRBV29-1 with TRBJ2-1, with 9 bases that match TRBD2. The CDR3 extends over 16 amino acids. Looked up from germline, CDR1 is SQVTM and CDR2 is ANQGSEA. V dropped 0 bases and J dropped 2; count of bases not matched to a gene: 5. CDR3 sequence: CSVEEGRGGTYNEQFF. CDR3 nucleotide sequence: TGCAGCGTTGAAGAGGGGCGGGGGGGTACCTACAATGAGCAGTTCTTC.

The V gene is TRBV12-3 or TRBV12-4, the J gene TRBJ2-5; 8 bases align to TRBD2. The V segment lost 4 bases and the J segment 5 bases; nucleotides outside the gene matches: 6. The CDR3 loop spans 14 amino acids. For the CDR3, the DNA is TGTGCCAGCAGTTCGAAGACTAGCGTGGAGACCCAGTACTTC. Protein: CASSSKTSVETQYF.

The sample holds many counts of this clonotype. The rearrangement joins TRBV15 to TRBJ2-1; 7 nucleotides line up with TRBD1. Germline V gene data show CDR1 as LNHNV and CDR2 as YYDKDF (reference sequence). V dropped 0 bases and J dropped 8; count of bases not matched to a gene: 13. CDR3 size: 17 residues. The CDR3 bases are TGTGCCACCAGCAGAGATAGGGGGCTGTCTTATGGGGATGAGCAGTTCTTC. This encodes CATSRDRGLSYGDEQFF.

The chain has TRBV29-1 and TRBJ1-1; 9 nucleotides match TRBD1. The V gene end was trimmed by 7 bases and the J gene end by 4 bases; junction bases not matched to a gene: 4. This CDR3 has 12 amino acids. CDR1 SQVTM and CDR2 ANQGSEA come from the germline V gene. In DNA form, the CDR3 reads TGCAGCGCCATGGACAGGGGCACTGAAGCTTTCTTT. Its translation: CSAMDRGTEAFF.

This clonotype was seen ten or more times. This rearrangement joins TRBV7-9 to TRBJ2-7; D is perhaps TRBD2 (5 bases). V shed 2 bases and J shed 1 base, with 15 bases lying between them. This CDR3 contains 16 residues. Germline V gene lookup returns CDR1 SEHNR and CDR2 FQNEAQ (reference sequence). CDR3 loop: CASSLSDYPYSYEQYF. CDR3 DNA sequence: TGTGCCAGCAGCTTATCTGACTACCCCTATTCCTACGAGCAGTACTTC. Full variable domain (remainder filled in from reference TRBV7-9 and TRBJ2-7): DTGVSQNPRHKITKRGQNVTFRCDPISEHNRLYWYRQTLGQGPEFLTYFQNEAQLEKSRLLSDRFSAERPKGSFSTLEIQRTEQGDSAMYLCASSLSDYPYSYEQYFGPGTRLTVT.

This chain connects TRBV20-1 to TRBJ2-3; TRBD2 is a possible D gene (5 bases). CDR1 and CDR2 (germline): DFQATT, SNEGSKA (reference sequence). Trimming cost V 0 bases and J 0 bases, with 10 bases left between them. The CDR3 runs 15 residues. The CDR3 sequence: CSARDVRESTDTQYF. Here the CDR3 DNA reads TGCAGTGCTAGAGATGTCCGGGAAAGCACAGATACGCAGTATTTT.